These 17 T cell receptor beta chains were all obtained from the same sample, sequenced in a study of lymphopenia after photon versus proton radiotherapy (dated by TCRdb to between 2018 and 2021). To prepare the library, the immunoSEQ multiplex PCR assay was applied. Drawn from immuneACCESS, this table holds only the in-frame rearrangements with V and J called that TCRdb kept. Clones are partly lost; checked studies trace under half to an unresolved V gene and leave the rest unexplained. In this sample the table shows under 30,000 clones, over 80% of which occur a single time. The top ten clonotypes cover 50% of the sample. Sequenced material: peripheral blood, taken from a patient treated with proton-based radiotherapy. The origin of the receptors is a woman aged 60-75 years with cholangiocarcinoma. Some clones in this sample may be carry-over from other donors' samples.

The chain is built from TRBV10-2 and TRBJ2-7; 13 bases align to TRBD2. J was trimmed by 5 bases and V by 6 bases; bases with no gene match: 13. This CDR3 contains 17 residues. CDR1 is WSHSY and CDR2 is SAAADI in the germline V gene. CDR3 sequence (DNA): TGCGCCAGCAGAGACCCCTCGACTAGCGGGAGGTTGGACGAGCAGTACTTC. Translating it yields CASRDPSTSGRLDEQYF.

In DNA form, the CDR3 reads TGCGCCAGCAGCGGGACAGTTAATGAAAAACTGTTTTTT. Its protein is CASSGTVNEKLFF. The rearrangement links TRBV5-1 to TRBJ1-4; the match to TRBD1 covers 7 bases. This CDR3 is 13 amino acids long. V lost 4 bases, J lost 4 bases, and 1 base stayed unmatched. CDR1 and CDR2 from the germline V gene are SGHRS and YFSETQ.

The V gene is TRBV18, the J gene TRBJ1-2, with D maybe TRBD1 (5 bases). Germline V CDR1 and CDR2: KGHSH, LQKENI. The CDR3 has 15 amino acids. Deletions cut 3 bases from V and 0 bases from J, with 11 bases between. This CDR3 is CASSPGTGANYGYTF. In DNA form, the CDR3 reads TGTGCCAGCTCACCTGGGACGGGTGCTAACTATGGCTACACCTTC.

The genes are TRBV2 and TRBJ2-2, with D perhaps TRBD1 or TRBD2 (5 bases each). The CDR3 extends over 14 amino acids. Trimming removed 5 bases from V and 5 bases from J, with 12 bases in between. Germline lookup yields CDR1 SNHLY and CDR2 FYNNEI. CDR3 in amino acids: CASSKVWGTGELFF. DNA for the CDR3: TGTGCCAGCAGTAAAGTCTGGGGGACCGGGGAGCTGTTTTTT.

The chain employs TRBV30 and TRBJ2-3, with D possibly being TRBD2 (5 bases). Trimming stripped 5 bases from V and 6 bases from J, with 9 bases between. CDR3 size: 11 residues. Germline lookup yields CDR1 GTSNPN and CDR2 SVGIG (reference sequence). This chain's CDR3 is CAWERADTQYF. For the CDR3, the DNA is TGTGCCTGGGAGAGGGCTGATACGCAGTATTTT.

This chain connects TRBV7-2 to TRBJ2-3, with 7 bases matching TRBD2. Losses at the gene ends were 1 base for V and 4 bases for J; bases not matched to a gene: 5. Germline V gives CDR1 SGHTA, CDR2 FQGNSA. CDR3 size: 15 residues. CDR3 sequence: CASSLDGGSADTQYF. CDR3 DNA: TGTGCCAGCAGCTTAGACGGCGGGAGTGCAGATACGCAGTATTTT.

CDR3 coding DNA: TGTGCCAGCAGCGTACTAGCGGGTACAGATACGCAGTATTTT. It yields the protein CASSVLAGTDTQYF. The chain links TRBV6-1 to TRBJ2-3; TRBD2 aligns across 9 bases. The CDR3 has 14 residues. Germline V lookup: CDR1 MNHNS, CDR2 SASEGT. Losses at the gene ends were 6 bases for V and 3 bases for J; bases not matched to a gene: 4.

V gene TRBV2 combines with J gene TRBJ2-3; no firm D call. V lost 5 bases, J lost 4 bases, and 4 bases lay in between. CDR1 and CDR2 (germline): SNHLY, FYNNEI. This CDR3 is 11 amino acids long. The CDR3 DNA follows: TGTGCCAGCAGTTACGCAGATACGCAGTATTTT. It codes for CASSYADTQYF.

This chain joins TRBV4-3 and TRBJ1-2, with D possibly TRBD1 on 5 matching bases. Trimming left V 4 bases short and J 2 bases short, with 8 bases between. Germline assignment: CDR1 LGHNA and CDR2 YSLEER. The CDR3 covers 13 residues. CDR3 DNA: TGCGCCAGCAGCCGCGGGGCGAACTATGGCTACACCTTC. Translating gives CASSRGANYGYTF.

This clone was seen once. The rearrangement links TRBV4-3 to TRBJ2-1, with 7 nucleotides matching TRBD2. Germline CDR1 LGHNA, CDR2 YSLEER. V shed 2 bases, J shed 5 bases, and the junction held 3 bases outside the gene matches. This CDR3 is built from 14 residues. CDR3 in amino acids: CASSQRRENNEQFF. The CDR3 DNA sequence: TGCGCCAGCAGCCAACGGCGGGAGAACAATGAGCAGTTCTTC.

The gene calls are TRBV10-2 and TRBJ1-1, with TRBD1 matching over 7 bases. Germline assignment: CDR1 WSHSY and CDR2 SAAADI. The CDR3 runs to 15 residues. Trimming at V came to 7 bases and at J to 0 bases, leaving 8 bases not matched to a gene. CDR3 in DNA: TGCGCCAGCACTGAAGGGACAGACATGAACACTGAAGCTTTCTTT. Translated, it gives CASTEGTDMNTEAFF.

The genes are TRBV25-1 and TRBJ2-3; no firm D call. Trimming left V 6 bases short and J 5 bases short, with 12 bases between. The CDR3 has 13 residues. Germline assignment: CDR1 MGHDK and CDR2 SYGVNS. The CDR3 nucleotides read TGTGCCAGCAGGAGGAAGGCCGGAGATACGCAGTATTTT. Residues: CASRRKAGDTQYF.

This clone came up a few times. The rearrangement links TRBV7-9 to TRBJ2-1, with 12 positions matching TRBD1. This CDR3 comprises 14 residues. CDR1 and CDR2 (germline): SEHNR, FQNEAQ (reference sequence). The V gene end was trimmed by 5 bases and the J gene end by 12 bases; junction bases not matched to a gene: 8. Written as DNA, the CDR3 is TGTGCCAGCAGCCCAGGGACAGGGGGCTATGGGCAGTTCTTC. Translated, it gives CASSPGTGGYGQFF.

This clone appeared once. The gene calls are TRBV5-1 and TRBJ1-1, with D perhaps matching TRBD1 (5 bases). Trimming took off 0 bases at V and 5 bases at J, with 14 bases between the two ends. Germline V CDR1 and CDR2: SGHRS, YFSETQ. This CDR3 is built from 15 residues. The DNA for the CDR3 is TGCGCCAGCAGCTTGGCGGGTGGGGCGAGGACTGAAGCTTTCTTT. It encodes CASSLAGGARTEAFF.

In DNA, the CDR3 is TGTGCCAGCAGCTTGGTTGGGGCTAGCGGAACCTACAATGAGCAGTTCTTC. Translating gives CASSLVGASGTYNEQFF. The V and J genes are TRBV5-4 and TRBJ2-1, with 7 bases aligning to TRBD2. V gave up 0 bases and J gave up 2 bases; unmatched junction bases: 8. The CDR3 is 17 amino acids. Germline assignment: CDR1 SGHNT and CDR2 YYREEE (reference sequence).

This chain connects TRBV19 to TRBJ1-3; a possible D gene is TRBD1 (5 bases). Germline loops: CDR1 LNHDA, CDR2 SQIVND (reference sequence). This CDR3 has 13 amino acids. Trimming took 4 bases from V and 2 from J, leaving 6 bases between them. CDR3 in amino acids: CASSKGTGNTIYF. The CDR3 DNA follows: TGTGCCAGTAGTAAGGGGACTGGAAACACCATATATTTT.

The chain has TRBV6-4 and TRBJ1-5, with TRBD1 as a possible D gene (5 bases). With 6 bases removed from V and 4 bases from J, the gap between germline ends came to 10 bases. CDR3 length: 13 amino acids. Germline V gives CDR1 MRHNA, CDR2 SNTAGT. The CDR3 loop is CASSKGKNQPQHF. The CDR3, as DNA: TGTGCCAGCAGCAAGGGGAAGAATCAGCCCCAGCATTTT.